The 5 T cell receptor beta chains listed next were all sequenced from one sample in a study of blood T cell repertoires in COVID-19. Assay: immunoSEQ multiplex PCR; the TCRdb copy retains only in-frame clones and omits some. The profile shows about 260,000 clones, about 80% of them singletons. The sequenced sample was peripheral blood. The receptors originated from a woman in her fifties or sixties who had recovered from COVID-19.

There are a few counts of this clone. The chain uses TRBV6-2 or TRBV6-3 and TRBJ1-1; tentative D call: TRBD1 (5 bases). CDR3 length: 12 residues. V was pared by 6 bases and J by 9 bases, with 14 bases between. CDR1 is MNHEY, CDR2 SVGEGT, per germline. CDR3 in amino acids: CASRYGAFKAFF. CDR3 nucleotide sequence: TGTGCCAGCAGGTACGGGGCCTTCAAAGCTTTCTTT.

The genes are TRBV4-3 and TRBJ1-1; D unclear. Germline assignment: CDR1 LGHNA and CDR2 YSLEER. Trimming pared 4 bases from V and 0 bases from J, leaving 9 bases between. The CDR3 sequence is 14 residues long. CDR3 in amino acids: CASSLGGMNTEAFF. CDR3 in DNA: TGCGCCAGCAGCCTGGGAGGCATGAACACTGAAGCTTTCTTT.

The chain carries TRBV28 and TRBJ1-5; D is perhaps TRBD1 (6 bases). The length of the CDR3 is 17 residues. CDR1 and CDR2 from the germline V gene are MDHEN and SYDVKM. The V and J ends lost 5 bases and 0 bases respectively, with 17 bases between them. CDR3 sequence: CASSPWGLQISNQPQHF. CDR3 DNA: TGTGCCAGCAGTCCGTGGGGGCTACAAATTAGCAATCAGCCCCAGCATTTT.

The V gene is TRBV5-1, the J gene TRBJ2-1; TRBD2 agrees at 12 bases. The germline gives CDR1 SGHRS, CDR2 YFSETQ. This CDR3 region has 18 residues. V lost 1 base and J lost 8; bases outside the gene matches: 13. The CDR3 nucleotides are TGCGCCAGCAGCTTGCCCGAGACTAGCGGGGGATCCGGGGATGAGCAGTTCTTC. It specifies CASSLPETSGGSGDEQFF.

This chain joins TRBV6-2 or TRBV6-3 and TRBJ1-5, with D unresolved. CDR1 is MNHEY and CDR2 is SVGEGT in the germline V gene. CDR3 size: 13 residues. Trimming left V 2 bases short and J 1 base short, with 3 bases between. The CDR3, as DNA: TGTGCCAGCAGTTACCAGAGCAATCAGCCCCAGCATTTT. Translation gives CASSYQSNQPQHF.